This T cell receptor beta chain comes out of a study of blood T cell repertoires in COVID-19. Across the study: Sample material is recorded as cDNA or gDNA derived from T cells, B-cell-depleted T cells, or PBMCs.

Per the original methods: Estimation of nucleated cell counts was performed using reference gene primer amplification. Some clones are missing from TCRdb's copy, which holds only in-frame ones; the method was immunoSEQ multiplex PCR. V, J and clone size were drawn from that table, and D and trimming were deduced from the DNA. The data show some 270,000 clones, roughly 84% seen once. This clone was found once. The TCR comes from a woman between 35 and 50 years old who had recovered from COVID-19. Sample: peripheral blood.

The CDR3 nucleotides read TGTGCCAGCAGCTTGGGTTCATTGGCTAGATACGAGCAGTACTTC. As protein: CASSLGSLARYEQYF. The chain joins TRBV5-4 to TRBJ2-7; D gene unclear. Trimming left V 0 bases short and J 4 bases short, with 14 bases between. The CDR3 runs to 15 residues. Per germline, CDR1 SGHNT and CDR2 YYREEE (reference sequence).